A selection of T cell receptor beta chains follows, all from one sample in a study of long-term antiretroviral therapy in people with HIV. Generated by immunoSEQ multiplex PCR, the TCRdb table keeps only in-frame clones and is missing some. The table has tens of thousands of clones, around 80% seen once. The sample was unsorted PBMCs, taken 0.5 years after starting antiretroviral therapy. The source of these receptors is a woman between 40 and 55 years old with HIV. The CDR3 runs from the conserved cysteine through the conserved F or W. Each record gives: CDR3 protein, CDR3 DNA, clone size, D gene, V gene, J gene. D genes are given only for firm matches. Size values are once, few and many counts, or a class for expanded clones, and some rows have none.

CDR3 protein: CASSFPGRGSYTF; CDR3 DNA: TGTGCCAGCAGCTTCCCGGGTAGGGGGAGCTACACCTTC; clone size: -; D gene: -; V gene: TRBV5-4; J gene: TRBJ1-2
CDR3 protein: CAISDGGGLNEQYF; CDR3 DNA: TGTGCCATCAGTGACGGGGGGGGCCTCAACGAGCAGTACTTC; clone size: -; D gene: TRBD2; V gene: TRBV10-3; J gene: TRBJ2-7
CDR3 protein: CASSQLGQIYGYTF; CDR3 DNA: TGTGCCAGCAGCCAGCTTGGACAGATCTATGGCTACACCTTC; clone size: -; D gene: -; V gene: TRBV14; J gene: TRBJ1-2
CDR3 protein: CASSPDLIQFGSTEAFF; CDR3 DNA: TGTGCCAGCAGCCCCGACCTAATACAGTTCGGGAGCACTGAAGCTTTCTTT; clone size: -; D gene: -; V gene: TRBV7-9; J gene: TRBJ1-1
CDR3 protein: CASSSHTGTKPNTQYF; CDR3 DNA: TGTGCCAGCAGTTCCCATACCGGGACTAAGCCGAATACGCAGTATTTT; clone size: -; D gene: TRBD2; V gene: TRBV6-6; J gene: TRBJ2-3
CDR3 protein: CSPEGLAGANEQFF; CDR3 DNA: TGCAGCCCGGAGGGACTAGCGGGGGCCAATGAGCAGTTCTTC; clone size: once; D gene: TRBD2; V gene: TRBV29-1; J gene: TRBJ2-1
CDR3 protein: CASSVGGSEAFF; CDR3 DNA: TGCGCCAGCAGCGTAGGGGGGTCTGAAGCTTTCTTT; clone size: -; D gene: -; V gene: TRBV5-1; J gene: TRBJ1-1
CDR3 protein: CASWDRGGNTEAFF; CDR3 DNA: TGTGCCAGTTGGGACAGGGGTGGGAACACTGAAGCTTTCTTT; clone size: -; D gene: TRBD1; V gene: TRBV6-1; J gene: TRBJ1-1
CDR3 protein: CASSPHRGDTQYF; CDR3 DNA: TGTGCCAGCAGTCCCCATAGGGGCGATACGCAGTATTTT; clone size: few; D gene: -; V gene: TRBV27; J gene: TRBJ2-3
CDR3 protein: CASSPPGTDTQYF; CDR3 DNA: TGTGCCAGCTCACCACCGGGCACAGATACGCAGTATTTT; clone size: -; D gene: -; V gene: TRBV18; J gene: TRBJ2-3
CDR3 protein: CASSLAIGRGRNTQYF; CDR3 DNA: TGTGCCAGCAGCTTGGCCATTGGAAGGGGACGAAATACGCAGTATTTT; clone size: -; D gene: -; V gene: TRBV5-6; J gene: TRBJ2-3
CDR3 protein: CASSLVAADTQYF; CDR3 DNA: TGTGCCAGCAGCTTGGTAGCAGCAGATACGCAGTATTTT; clone size: -; D gene: -; V gene: TRBV5-6; J gene: TRBJ2-3
CDR3 protein: CASRLDGDYGYTF; CDR3 DNA: TGTGCCAGTAGACTTGACGGGGACTATGGCTACACCTTC; clone size: -; D gene: -; V gene: TRBV19; J gene: TRBJ1-2
CDR3 protein: CATNRQQSNTGELFF; CDR3 DNA: TGTGCCACCAATAGACAGCAATCGAACACCGGGGAGCTGTTTTTT; clone size: -; D gene: -; V gene: TRBV10-3; J gene: TRBJ2-2
CDR3 protein: CASSSSGGNNEQFF; CDR3 DNA: TGTGCCAGCAGCTCTAGCGGGGGCAACAATGAGCAGTTCTTC; clone size: -; D gene: TRBD2; V gene: TRBV7-9; J gene: TRBJ2-1
CDR3 protein: CASSGGGETQYF; CDR3 DNA: TGTGCCAGCAGCGGGGGGGGAGAGACCCAGTACTTC; clone size: -; D gene: TRBD2; V gene: TRBV5-6; J gene: TRBJ2-5
CDR3 protein: CAWSFGVGLNEAFF; CDR3 DNA: TGTGCCTGGAGCTTCGGGGTGGGATTGAATGAAGCTTTCTTT; clone size: -; D gene: -; V gene: TRBV30; J gene: TRBJ1-1
CDR3 protein: CASSELQPAKNIQYF; CDR3 DNA: TGTGCCAGCAGTGAGTTACAGCCAGCCAAAAACATTCAGTACTTC; clone size: -; D gene: -; V gene: TRBV6-1; J gene: TRBJ2-4
CDR3 protein: CASSPLGNQPQHF; CDR3 DNA: TGTGCCAGCAGTCCTCTTGGCAATCAGCCCCAGCATTTT; clone size: few; D gene: -; V gene: TRBV28; J gene: TRBJ1-5
CDR3 protein: CASSLGTNTEAFF; CDR3 DNA: TGTGCCAGCAGCTTAGGAACTAACACTGAAGCTTTCTTT; clone size: medium-sized; D gene: -; V gene: TRBV5-5; J gene: TRBJ1-1
CDR3 protein: CATSTFDSQETQYF; CDR3 DNA: TGTGCCACCAGCACCTTCGACAGCCAAGAGACCCAGTACTTC; clone size: -; D gene: -; V gene: TRBV15; J gene: TRBJ2-5
CDR3 protein: CASGEGSYEQYF; CDR3 DNA: TGTGCCAGCGGAGAAGGGTCCTACGAGCAGTACTTC; clone size: few; D gene: -; V gene: TRBV11-2; J gene: TRBJ2-7
CDR3 protein: CASSRTGGWTEAFF; CDR3 DNA: TGTGCCAGCAGCCGTACAGGGGGCTGGACTGAAGCTTTCTTT; clone size: few; D gene: TRBD1; V gene: TRBV7-2; J gene: TRBJ1-1